The rows below give T cell receptor beta chains drawn from one sample of a study of T cell changes during pregnancy in multiple sclerosis. Method: immunoSEQ multiplex PCR; TCRdb's copy keeps in-frame clones and lacks some. This table has under 75,000 clones, around 90% appearing once. Source: peripheral blood, taken in the first trimester of pregnancy. The receptors stem from a female donor with multiple sclerosis, enrolled in a pregnancy study. The conserved cysteine and the conserved F or W are not part of the CDR3 here. Fields, in order: J gene, V gene, CDR3 protein.

>TRBJ2-1|TRBV5-1
ASSFAGSSYNEQF
>TRBJ1-1|TRBV6-1
ASRRDRGNTEAF
>TRBJ1-2|TRBV7-8
ASSLTRGQDGYT
>TRBJ2-7|TRBV2
ASSTEKQY
>TRBJ2-3|TRBV27
ASSQSRDFHDTDTQY
>TRBJ2-1|TRBV6-1
ASSEAPGGSYNEQF
>TRBJ2-5|TRBV2
ASRDQLARATQY
>TRBJ2-4|TRBV6-1
ASSKRTGPNIQY
>TRBJ2-1|TRBV10-1
ASSEVGRGSEQF
>TRBJ2-5|TRBV7-8
ASSLLGSLRETQY
>TRBJ2-7|TRBV7-2
ASSLGAGEIDEQY
>TRBJ1-2|TRBV5-4
ASSNRDNYGYT
>TRBJ2-7|TRBV10-3
AISESIPVAGTRGVYEQY
>TRBJ1-5|TRBV28
ASQGDTTLNQPQH
>TRBJ2-2|TRBV7-9
ASSPRTATGELF
>TRBJ2-1|TRBV29-1
SVPGLAGSSEQF
>TRBJ2-7|TRBV7-3
ASSLTQRTPYEQY
>TRBJ1-5|TRBV6-1
ASSLGRGGNQPQH
>TRBJ1-4|TRBV4-2
ASSQDHRTGTNEKLF
>TRBJ1-2|TRBV5-6
ASSLDRSLYGYT